The 4 T cell receptor beta chains below come from one sample, sequenced in a study of immune evolution from preneoplasia to lung adenocarcinoma. TCRdb's table, derived via immunoSEQ multiplex PCR, lists solely in-frame clones and lacks some. This sample has fewer than 4,500 clones; approximately 51% occur once, and the top ten carry 7% to 8.5%. Material for sequencing was FFPE normal lung tissue adjacent to the tumor. The receptors were gathered from a person in their fifties with lung adenocarcinoma.

This clone was recorded once. The chain combines TRBV18 with TRBJ1-2, with 12 bases matching TRBD1. Trimming took 1 base from V and 6 from J; bases not matched to a gene: 6. The germline gives CDR1 KGHSH, CDR2 LQKENI. This CDR3 spans 16 amino acids. CDR3 bases: TGTGCCAGCTCACCACGCGGGGACAGGGGGCCGGATGGCTACACCTTC. The encoded protein is CASSPRGDRGPDGYTF.

V gene TRBV6-5 combines with J gene TRBJ1-3, with 11 bases aligning to TRBD1. The junction had 2 bases not matched to a gene; V was cut back by 2 bases and J by 8 bases. The CDR3 extends over 14 amino acids. The germline V gene has CDR1 MNHEY and CDR2 SVGAGI. The CDR3 region has the DNA TGTGCCAGCAGTTACCGGACAGGGGGCGACACCATATATTTT. Its translation is CASSYRTGGDTIYF.

The rearrangement uses TRBV15 and TRBJ1-4, with TRBD1 as a possible D gene (6 bases). Looked up from germline, CDR1 is LNHNV and CDR2 is YYDKDF (reference sequence). The CDR3 extends over 15 amino acids. V was shortened by 6 bases and J by 0 bases, with 11 bases between the two germline ends. In DNA, the CDR3 is TGTGCCACCAGGCCTAACAGGGCAACTAATGAAAAACTGTTTTTT. This translates into CATRPNRATNEKLFF. Together with reference TRBV15 and TRBJ1-4, the CDR3 gives the full variable domain: DAMVIQNPRYQVTQFGKPVTLSCSQTLNHNVMYWYQQKSSQAPKLLFHYYDKDFNNEADTPDNFQSRRPNTSFCFLDIRSPGLGDTAMYLCATRPNRATNEKLFFGSGTQLSVL.

This chain connects TRBV7-8 to TRBJ1-5, with 7 bases identical to TRBD1. Germline V gives CDR1 SGHVS, CDR2 FQNEAQ. This CDR3 is built from 15 residues. J lost 1 base, V lost 5 bases, and 5 bases had no gene match. CDR3 residues: CASSPDRVSNQPQHF. The CDR3, as DNA: TGTGCCAGCAGCCCCGACAGGGTAAGCAATCAGCCCCAGCATTTT.